A single T cell receptor beta chain is shown here with its context. This entry is derived from a study of blood T cell repertoires in COVID-19. Study-wide context: The origin of the acute and convalescent COVID-19 samples was the United States, Italy and Spain. Sources were T cells, B-cell-depleted T cells, or PBMCs; the material itself was cDNA or gDNA.

There are 16 residues in the CDR3. Germline V lookup: CDR1 SGHRS, CDR2 YFSETQ. V lost 4 bases and J lost 3, with 19 bases in between. As originally analysed: Nucleated cell counts were estimated from reference gene primer amplification. Here immunoSEQ multiplex PCR was the method, and the copy in TCRdb shows in-frame clones only, minus some. The V and J calls and the clone size are those of that table, but D and trimming were determined from the DNA. Among 200,000 to 250,000 clones listed, approximately 78% were seen once. The sequenced sample consisted of peripheral blood. The source is a woman aged 65 to 85 with COVID-19, enrolled during active disease. The rearrangement links TRBV5-1 to TRBJ2-5; possibly TRBD1 for D (5 bases). CDR3 region: CASSAAASGPKETQYF. For the CDR3, the DNA is TGCGCCAGCAGCGCGGCGGCCTCAGGGCCTAAAGAGACCCAGTACTTC. The full variable domain, in which reference TRBV5-1 and TRBJ2-5 provide the parts outside the CDR3, is KAGVTQTPRYLIKTRGQQVTLSCSPISGHRSVSWYQQTPGQGLQFLFEYFSETQRNKGNFPGRFSGRQFSNSRSEMNVSTLELGDSALYLCASSAAASGPKETQYFGPGTRLLVL.